The T cell receptor (beta chain) described here comes from a study of cytomegalovirus exposure and HLA in healthy donors. The study, taken as a whole, reports: It has been reported that TCR beta sequences accurately predicted the HLA-A and HLA-B alleles of most subjects. Presence/absence analyses supposed approximately even sequencing depth among donors. Association of a missense DCLRE1C variant with TCR beta V- and J-gene trimming was reported in a later analysis. Certain indistinguishable V segments, among them TRBV6-2 and TRBV6-3, were excluded.

Turning to this clone: What it binds is unknown.

Germline CDR1 and CDR2: SGHDT and YYEEEE. After removal of 3 bases from V and 2 bases from J, the junction contained 2 bases not matched to a gene. The CDR3 runs 15 residues. PCR involved 60 Vbeta and 13 Jbeta primers. Assay: immunoSEQ multiplex PCR; the TCRdb copy retains only in-frame clones and omits some. The sample has about 64,000 clones; approximately 70% are singletons. Sequencing was carried out using PBMCs. The receptor was isolated from a male donor in good health and CMV-seropositive. This chain joins TRBV5-6 and TRBJ2-7; 13 bases line up with TRBD2. This CDR3 is CASSSLAGGAYEQYF. The CDR3, as DNA: TGTGCCAGCAGCTCACTAGCGGGAGGGGCCTACGAGCAGTACTTC.